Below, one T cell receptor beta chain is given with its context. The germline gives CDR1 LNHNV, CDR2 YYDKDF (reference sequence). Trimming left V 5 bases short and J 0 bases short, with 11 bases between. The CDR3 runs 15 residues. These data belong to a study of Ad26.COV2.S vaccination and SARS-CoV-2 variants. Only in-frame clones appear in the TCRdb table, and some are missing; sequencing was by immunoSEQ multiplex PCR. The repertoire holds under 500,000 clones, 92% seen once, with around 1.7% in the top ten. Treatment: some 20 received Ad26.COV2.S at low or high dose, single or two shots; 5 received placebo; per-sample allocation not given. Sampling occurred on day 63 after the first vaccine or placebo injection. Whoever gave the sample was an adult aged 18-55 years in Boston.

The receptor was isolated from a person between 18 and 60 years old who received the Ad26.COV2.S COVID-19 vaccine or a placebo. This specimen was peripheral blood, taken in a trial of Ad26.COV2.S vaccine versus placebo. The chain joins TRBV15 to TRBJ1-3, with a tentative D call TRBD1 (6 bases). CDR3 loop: CATSSRGYSGNTIYF. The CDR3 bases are TGTGCCACCAGCTCCAGGGGTTACTCTGGAAACACCATATATTTT.